This entry concerns a single T cell receptor (beta chain). The source of the sample is a study of technical replicates of blood from several donors. Some clones are missing from TCRdb's copy, which holds only in-frame ones; the method was immunoSEQ multiplex PCR. The sample consists of 95,000 to 100,000 clones, roughly 95% of them appearing once. This CDR3 region has 16 residues. Trimming removed 8 bases at V and 5 bases at J, with 25 bases between. The germline CDR1 and CDR2 sequences are MDHEN and SYDVKM. This receptor was taken from a human donor in good health. The J gene is TRBJ2-7, the V gene TRBV28; no reliable D call. Sequenced material: T cells isolated from PBMCs. CDR3 sequence reads: CASCNRRGAFLNEQYF. CDR3 coding DNA: TGTGCCAGCTGTAATAGGAGAGGCGCCTTCCTTAACGAGCAGTACTTC.